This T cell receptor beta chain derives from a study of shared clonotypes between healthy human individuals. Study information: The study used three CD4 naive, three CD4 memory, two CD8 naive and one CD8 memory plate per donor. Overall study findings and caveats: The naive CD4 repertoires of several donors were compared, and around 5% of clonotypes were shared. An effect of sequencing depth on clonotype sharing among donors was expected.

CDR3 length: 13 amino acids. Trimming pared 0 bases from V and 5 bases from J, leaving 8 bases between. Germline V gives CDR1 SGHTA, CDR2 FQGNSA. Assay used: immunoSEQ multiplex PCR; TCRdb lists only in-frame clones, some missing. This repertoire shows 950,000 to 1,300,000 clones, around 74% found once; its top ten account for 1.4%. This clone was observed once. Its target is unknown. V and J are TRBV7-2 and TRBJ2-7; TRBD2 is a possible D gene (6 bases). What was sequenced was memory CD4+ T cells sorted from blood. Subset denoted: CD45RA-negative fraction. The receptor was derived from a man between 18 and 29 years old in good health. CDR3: CASSLAWRDEQYF. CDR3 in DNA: TGTGCCAGCAGCTTAGCGTGGAGGGACGAGCAGTACTTC.